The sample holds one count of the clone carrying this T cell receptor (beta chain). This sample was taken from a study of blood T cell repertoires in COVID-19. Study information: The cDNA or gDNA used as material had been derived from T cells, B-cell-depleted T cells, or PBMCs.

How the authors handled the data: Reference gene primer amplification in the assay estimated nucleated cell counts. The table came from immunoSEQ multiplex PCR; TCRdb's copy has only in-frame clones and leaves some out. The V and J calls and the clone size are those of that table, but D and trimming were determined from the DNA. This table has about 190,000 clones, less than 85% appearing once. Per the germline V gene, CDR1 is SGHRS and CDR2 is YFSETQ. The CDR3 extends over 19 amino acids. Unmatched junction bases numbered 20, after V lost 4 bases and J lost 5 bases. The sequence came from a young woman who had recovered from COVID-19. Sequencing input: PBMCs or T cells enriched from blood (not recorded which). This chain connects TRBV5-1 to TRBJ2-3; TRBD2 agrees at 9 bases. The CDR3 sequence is CASSQRLVGSGGQGDTQYF. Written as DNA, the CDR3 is TGCGCCAGCAGCCAGAGGCTAGTGGGCAGCGGGGGGCAGGGAGATACGCAGTATTTT.